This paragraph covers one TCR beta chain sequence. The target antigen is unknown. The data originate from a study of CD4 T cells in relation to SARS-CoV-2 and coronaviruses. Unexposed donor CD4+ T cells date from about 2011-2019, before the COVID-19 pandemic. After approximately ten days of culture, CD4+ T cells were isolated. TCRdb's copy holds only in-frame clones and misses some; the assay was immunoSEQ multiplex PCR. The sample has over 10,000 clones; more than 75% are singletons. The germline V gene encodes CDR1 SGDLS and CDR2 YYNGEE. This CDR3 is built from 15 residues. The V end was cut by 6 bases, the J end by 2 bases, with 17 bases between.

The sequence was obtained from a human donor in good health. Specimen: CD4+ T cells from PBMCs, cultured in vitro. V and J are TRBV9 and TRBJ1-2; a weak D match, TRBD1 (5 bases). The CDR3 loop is CASNVGGSTNYGYTF. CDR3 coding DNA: TGTGCCAGCAACGTCGGGGGGAGTACAAACTATGGCTACACCTTC.